This TCR beta chain was profiled in a study of metastatic and nonmetastatic thyroid tumors. General study points: Within blood and tumor, benign nodules reportedly had significantly lower TCR beta diversity than malignant thyroid tumors did.

TCRdb used MiXCR to call clones anew from the PCR reads. The sample records about 33,000 clones, about a tenth being singletons. About this clone: Antigen unknown.

Until they underwent thyroid surgery, no patient had received any treatment. Germline CDR1 and CDR2: SGDLS and YYNGEE. The germline V and J ends were trimmed by 2 bases and 7 bases, with 3 bases remaining between them. This CDR3 comprises 11 residues. Sequenced input: blood. This TCR was sampled from a female donor with papillary thyroid cancer or a benign thyroid nodule (not recorded which). Some clones in this sample may be carry-over from other donors' samples. This chain joins TRBV9 and TRBJ2-2; D is ambiguous. The CDR3 DNA sequence: TGTGCCAGCAGCGTTAGCGGGGAGCTGTTTTTT. Amino acid sequence: CASSVSGELFF.